This T cell receptor (beta chain) was identified in a study of T cell responses to AZD1222 COVID-19 vaccine. Study results and limitations: With dominance at 160-218 and 743-854, vaccine-associated CD4 TCRs spanned spike. Possibly, clonal diversity was underestimated; donors were largely white British and included more females. When two AZD1222 doses had been given, Spike-specific TCR breadth and depth rose.

CDR3 length: 18 amino acids. Germline lookup yields CDR1 MNHNS and CDR2 SASEGT. The ends lost 2 bases at V and 0 bases at J; junction bases unmatched: 10. This clone was counted between two and nine times. The antigen is unknown. Here immunoSEQ multiplex PCR was the method, and the copy in TCRdb shows in-frame clones only, minus some. The repertoire has some 150,000 clones, about 91% of them found once; the top ten carry about 4%. The TCR comes from an adult in good health. The sample in question was peripheral blood, obtained on day 0 of MenACWY control vaccination. This rearrangement joins TRBV6-1 to TRBJ1-5, with TRBD1 identical over 7 bases. The CDR3: CASSERAGGRYSNQPQHF. CDR3 sequence (DNA): TGTGCCAGCAGTGAACGGGCAGGGGGTAGGTATAGCAATCAGCCCCAGCATTTT.